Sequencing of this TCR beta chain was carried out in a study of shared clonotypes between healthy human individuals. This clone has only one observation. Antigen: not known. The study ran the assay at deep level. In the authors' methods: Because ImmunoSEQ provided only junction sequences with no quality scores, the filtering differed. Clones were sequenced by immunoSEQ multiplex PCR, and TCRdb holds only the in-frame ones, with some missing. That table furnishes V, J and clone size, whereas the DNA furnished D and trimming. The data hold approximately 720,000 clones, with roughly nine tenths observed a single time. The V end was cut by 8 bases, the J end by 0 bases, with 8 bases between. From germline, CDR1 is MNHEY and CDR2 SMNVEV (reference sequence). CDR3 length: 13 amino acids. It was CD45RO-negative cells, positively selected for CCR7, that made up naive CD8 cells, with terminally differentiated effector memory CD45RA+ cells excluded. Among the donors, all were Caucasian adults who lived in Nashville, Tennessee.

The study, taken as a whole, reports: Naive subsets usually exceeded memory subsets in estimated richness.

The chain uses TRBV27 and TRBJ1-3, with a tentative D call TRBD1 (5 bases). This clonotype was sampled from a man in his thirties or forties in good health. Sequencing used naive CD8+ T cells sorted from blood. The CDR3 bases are TGTGCCAGCGGGGGTAGCTCTGGAAACACCATATATTTT. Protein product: CASGGSSGNTIYF.